This is a list of T cell receptor beta chains from one sample in a study of OX40 agonist ivuxolimab in advanced cancers. Profiled with immunoSEQ multiplex PCR; TCRdb holds only in-frame clones, not every one. This repertoire shows about 86,000 clones, about 89% found once; its top ten account for about 9%. The sample here was CD4+ or CD8+ T cells sorted from blood, taken in a trial of the OX40 agonist ivuxolimab. These receptors originate from an adult with an advanced solid tumor such as melanoma, head and neck, liver or kidney cancer. Both conserved end residues are part of each CDR3. Fields, in order: clone size, J gene, D gene, V gene, CDR3 DNA, CDR3 protein. D genes are given only for firm matches. Clone sizes are given selectively: once, few, many, or a class where the clone is expanded.

abundance: -
j_gene: TRBJ2-7
d_gene: -
v_gene: TRBV6-1
CDR3nt: TGTGCCAGCAGTGAAGCAGGTGGGACTGGGACCTACGAGCAGTACTTC
CDR3aa: CASSEAGGTGTYEQYF

abundance: -
j_gene: TRBJ2-6
d_gene: -
v_gene: TRBV5-1
CDR3nt: TGCGCCAGCAGCTCGCCCGGCTCTGGGGCCAACGTCCTGACTTTC
CDR3aa: CASSSPGSGANVLTF

abundance: -
j_gene: TRBJ2-3
d_gene: -
v_gene: TRBV5-1
CDR3nt: TGCGCCAGCATCCCGGAGGGGCGGACCACAGATACGCAGTATTTT
CDR3aa: CASIPEGRTTDTQYF

abundance: -
j_gene: TRBJ2-5
d_gene: -
v_gene: TRBV29-1
CDR3nt: TGCAGCGTTCTCCGGGACTCCGTTGAGACCCAGTACTTC
CDR3aa: CSVLRDSVETQYF

abundance: -
j_gene: TRBJ2-3
d_gene: -
v_gene: TRBV11-2
CDR3nt: TGTGCCAGCAGCTTACCTGATCCGGGGGATACGCAGTATTTT
CDR3aa: CASSLPDPGDTQYF

abundance: -
j_gene: TRBJ2-3
d_gene: TRBD2
v_gene: TRBV4-1
CDR3nt: TGCGCCAGCAGCCCCCGGGTAGCGGGAGGGACAGATACGCAGTATTTT
CDR3aa: CASSPRVAGGTDTQYF

abundance: -
j_gene: TRBJ2-1
d_gene: TRBD2
v_gene: TRBV6-1
CDR3nt: TGTGCCAGCAGTGACGACTCTAGCGGGGGGGGTTATAATGAGCAGTTCTTC
CDR3aa: CASSDDSSGGGYNEQFF

abundance: few
j_gene: TRBJ1-5
d_gene: -
v_gene: TRBV30
CDR3nt: TGTGCCTGGAGTCAGGGCTTGATGGAACAGCCCCAGCATTTT
CDR3aa: CAWSQGLMEQPQHF

abundance: -
j_gene: TRBJ2-2
d_gene: TRBD2
v_gene: TRBV29-1
CDR3nt: TGCAGCGTTGAAGTGTCTGGGAGGGCCGGGGAGCTGTTTTTT
CDR3aa: CSVEVSGRAGELFF

abundance: -
j_gene: TRBJ2-5
d_gene: -
v_gene: TRBV21-1
CDR3nt: TGTGCCAGCAGCAAACACAACCAGGGAACTCAAGAGACCCAGTACTTC
CDR3aa: CASSKHNQGTQETQYF

abundance: -
j_gene: TRBJ2-5
d_gene: TRBD1
v_gene: TRBV6-5
CDR3nt: TGTGCCAGCAGGAAAAGGGGGCAGTTCGGAGAGACCCAGTACTTC
CDR3aa: CASRKRGQFGETQYF

abundance: -
j_gene: TRBJ1-1
d_gene: -
v_gene: TRBV10-1
CDR3nt: TGCGCCAGCAGTGAGTCTGGGCTGAACACTGAAGCTTTCTTT
CDR3aa: CASSESGLNTEAFF

abundance: -
j_gene: TRBJ2-3
d_gene: -
v_gene: TRBV7-9
CDR3nt: TGTGCCAGCAGCTTAGGTACAACAGATACGCAGTATTTT
CDR3aa: CASSLGTTDTQYF

abundance: few
j_gene: TRBJ1-5
d_gene: -
v_gene: TRBV15
CDR3nt: TGTGCCACCAGCAGAGGTTTGTCAGCCCAGCATTTT
CDR3aa: CATSRGLSAQHF

abundance: -
j_gene: TRBJ1-2
d_gene: -
v_gene: TRBV27
CDR3nt: TGTGCCAGCAGCGCCTCGTTCGGGGCACTTTATGGCTACACCTTC
CDR3aa: CASSASFGALYGYTF

abundance: -
j_gene: TRBJ2-7
d_gene: TRBD2
v_gene: TRBV6-1
CDR3nt: TGTGCCAGCGTTATCGGCGGGAGGGCCTTCTACGAGCAGTACTTC
CDR3aa: CASVIGGRAFYEQYF

abundance: -
j_gene: TRBJ1-1
d_gene: -
v_gene: TRBV6-4
CDR3nt: TGTGCCAGCGCACGATCGGGAGACTTGAACACTGAAGCTTTCTTT
CDR3aa: CASARSGDLNTEAFF

abundance: -
j_gene: TRBJ2-7
d_gene: -
v_gene: TRBV10-3
CDR3nt: TGTGCCATCAATCCGGACACCTCCTCCTCCGAGCAGTACTTC
CDR3aa: CAINPDTSSSEQYF

abundance: -
j_gene: TRBJ2-3
d_gene: -
v_gene: TRBV5-4
CDR3nt: TGTGCCAGCAGCGACCTTTATAGCGGAGCGTCAGATACGCAGTATTTT
CDR3aa: CASSDLYSGASDTQYF